This note documents a single T cell receptor (beta chain) sequence. Antigen unknown. The sample comes from a study of cytotoxic CD8 clonotypes in ibrutinib-treated CLL. Sequencing was performed with immunoSEQ multiplex PCR; in TCRdb, only in-frame clones are kept and a portion is missing. Seen here are approximately 280,000 clones, around 76% observed once, and the top ten hold roughly 5%. V was clipped by 4 bases and J by 4 bases; unmatched bases: 6. Germline CDR1 is MDHEN and CDR2 is SYDVKM. The CDR3 extends over 14 amino acids. Study-level findings and limits: Elevated clonality accompanied ibrutinib response, with a return toward baseline values at progression.

The chain joins TRBV28 to TRBJ2-7, with 8 bases aligning to TRBD1. The source material was PBMCs, sampled at disease progression, from a patient treated with ibrutinib. This clonotype was obtained from a human donor with chronic lymphocytic leukemia. The CDR3, as DNA: TGTGCCAGCAGTTCGGACAGGGTGATTTACGAGCAGTACTTC. The encoded protein is CASSSDRVIYEQYF.